This T cell receptor (beta chain) came from a study of spatial heterogeneity in lung cancer. Study findings and constraints: Relative to follow-up, resection was when ubiquitous expanded tumor TCRs appeared more in blood.

TCRdb re-called the 5' RACE reads with MiXCR, one entry per CDR3 protein. Of tens of thousands of distinct CDR3 sequences listed, under 8.5% are singletons. With regard to this clonotype: The target antigen is unknown.

Indicated time point: sample taken at primary tumor resection. This receptor was taken from a female donor with early-stage non-small cell lung cancer. Material: PBMCs, obtained at surgery.

The DNA for the CDR3 is TGTGCCAGTAGTCGGGGCCGCACCCCCTACGAGCAGTACTTC. This translates into CASSRGRTPYEQYF. The chain is built from TRBV19 and TRBJ2-7, with D perhaps assigned TRBD1 or TRBD2 (5 bases each). CDR1 LNHDA and CDR2 SQIVND come from the germline V gene (reference sequence). Between the trimmed V and J ends, which lost 5 bases and 2 bases, there was a span of 13 bases. The CDR3 loop spans 14 amino acids. The full variable domain, rest sourced from reference TRBV19 and TRBJ2-7, is DGGITQSPKYLFRKEGQNVTLSCEQNLNHDAMYWYRQDPGQGLRLIYYSQIVNDFQKGDIAEGYSVSREKKESFPLTVTSAQKNPTAFYLCASSRGRTPYEQYFGPGTRLTVT.